This T cell receptor (beta chain) was recovered during a study of metastatic and nonmetastatic thyroid tumors. Study details: Blood and tumor or nodule tissue repertoires from malignant and benign thyroid patients were compared. Regarding the study as a whole: According to reports, the diversity of TCR beta was significantly higher in malignant thyroid tumors than in benign nodules, and this held in both blood and tumor samples.

This clone was observed a handful of times. What it recognizes is unknown. With MiXCR, TCRdb reprocessed the PCR reads. The sample records approximately 3,500 clones, roughly 36% being singletons. From germline, CDR1 is MNHNY and CDR2 SVGAGI (reference sequence). The J segment lost 4 bases and the V segment lost 0 bases, leaving 11 bases of the junction unmatched. The CDR3 spans 18 residues. All patients reached thyroid surgery having received no treatment beforehand. Sequenced sample: adjacent normal tissue. The source of this sequence is a female donor with papillary thyroid cancer or a benign thyroid nodule (not recorded which). Some clones in this sample may be carry-over from other donors' samples. This rearrangement joins TRBV6-6 to TRBJ2-2; 7 nucleotides match TRBD2. Here the CDR3 DNA reads TGTGCCAGCAGTTACTCGGGAGGGTTTGAGGCTAGCACCGGGGAGCTGTTTTTT. The encoded protein is CASSYSGGFEASTGELFF.